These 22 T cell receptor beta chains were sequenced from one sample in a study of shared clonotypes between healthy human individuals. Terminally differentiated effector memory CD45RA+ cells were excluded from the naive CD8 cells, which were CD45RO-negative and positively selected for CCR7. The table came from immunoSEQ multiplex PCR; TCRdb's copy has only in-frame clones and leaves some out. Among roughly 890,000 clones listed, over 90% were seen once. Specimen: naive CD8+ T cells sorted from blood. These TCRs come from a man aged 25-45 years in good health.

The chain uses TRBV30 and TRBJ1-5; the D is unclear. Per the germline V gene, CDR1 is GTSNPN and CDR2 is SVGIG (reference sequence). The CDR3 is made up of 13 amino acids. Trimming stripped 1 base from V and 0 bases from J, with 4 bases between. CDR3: CAWSERSNQPQHF. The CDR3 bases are TGTGCCTGGAGTGAACGTAGCAATCAGCCCCAGCATTTT.

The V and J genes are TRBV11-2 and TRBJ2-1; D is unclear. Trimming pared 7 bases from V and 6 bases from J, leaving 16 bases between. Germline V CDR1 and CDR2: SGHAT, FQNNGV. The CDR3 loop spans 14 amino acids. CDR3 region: CASTGPAEGNEQFF. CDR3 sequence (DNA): TGTGCCAGCACCGGCCCGGCGGAAGGCAATGAGCAGTTCTTC.

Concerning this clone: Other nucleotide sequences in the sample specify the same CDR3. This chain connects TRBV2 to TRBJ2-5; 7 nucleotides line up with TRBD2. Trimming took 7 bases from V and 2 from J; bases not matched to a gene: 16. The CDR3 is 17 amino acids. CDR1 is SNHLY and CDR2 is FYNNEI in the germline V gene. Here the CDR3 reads CASIPPPVLAIQETQYF. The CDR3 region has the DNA TGTGCCAGCATCCCCCCTCCAGTACTAGCGATACAAGAGACCCAGTACTTC.

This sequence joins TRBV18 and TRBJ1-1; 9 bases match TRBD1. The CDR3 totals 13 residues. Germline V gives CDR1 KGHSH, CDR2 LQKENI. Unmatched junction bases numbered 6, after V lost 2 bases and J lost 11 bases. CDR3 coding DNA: TGTGCCAGCTCACCATGGGACAGGGACCGGGCTTTCTTT. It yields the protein CASSPWDRDRAFF.

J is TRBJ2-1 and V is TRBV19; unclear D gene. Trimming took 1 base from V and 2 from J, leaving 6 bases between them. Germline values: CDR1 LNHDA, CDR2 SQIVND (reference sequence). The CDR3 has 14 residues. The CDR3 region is CASSIADTYNEQFF. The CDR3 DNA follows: TGTGCCAGTAGTATAGCTGATACCTACAATGAGCAGTTCTTC.

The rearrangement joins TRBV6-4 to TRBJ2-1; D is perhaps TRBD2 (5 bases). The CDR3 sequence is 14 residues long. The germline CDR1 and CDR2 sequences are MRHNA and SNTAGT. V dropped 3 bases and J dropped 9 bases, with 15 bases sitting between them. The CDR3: CASSDTRLPGEQFF. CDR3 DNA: TGTGCCAGCAGTGATACCCGACTACCGGGTGAGCAGTTCTTC.

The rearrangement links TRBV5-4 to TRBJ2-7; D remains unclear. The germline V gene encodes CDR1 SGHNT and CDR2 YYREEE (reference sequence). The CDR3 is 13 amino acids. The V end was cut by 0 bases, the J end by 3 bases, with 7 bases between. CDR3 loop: CASSLDYDYEQYF. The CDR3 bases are TGTGCCAGCAGCTTGGACTATGACTACGAGCAGTACTTC. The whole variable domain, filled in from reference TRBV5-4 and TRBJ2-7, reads ETGVTQSPTHLIKTRGQQVTLRCSSQSGHNTVSWYQQALGQGPQFIFQYYREEENGRGNFPPRFSGLQFPNYSSELNVNALELDDSALYLCASSLDYDYEQYFGPGTRLTVT.

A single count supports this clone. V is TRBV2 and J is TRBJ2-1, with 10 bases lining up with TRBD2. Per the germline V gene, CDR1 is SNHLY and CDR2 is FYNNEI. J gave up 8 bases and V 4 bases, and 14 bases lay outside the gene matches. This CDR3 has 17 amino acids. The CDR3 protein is CASSGDPGSGRAYEQFF. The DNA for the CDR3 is TGTGCCAGCAGTGGGGACCCCGGGAGCGGGAGGGCCTATGAGCAGTTCTTC.

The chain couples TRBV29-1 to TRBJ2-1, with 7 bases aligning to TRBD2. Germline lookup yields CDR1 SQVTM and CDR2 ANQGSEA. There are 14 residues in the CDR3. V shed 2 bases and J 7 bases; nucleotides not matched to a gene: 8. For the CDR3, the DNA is TGCAGCGTTGAATTACTAGTGGGAGGGAATGAGCAGTTCTTC. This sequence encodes CSVELLVGGNEQFF.

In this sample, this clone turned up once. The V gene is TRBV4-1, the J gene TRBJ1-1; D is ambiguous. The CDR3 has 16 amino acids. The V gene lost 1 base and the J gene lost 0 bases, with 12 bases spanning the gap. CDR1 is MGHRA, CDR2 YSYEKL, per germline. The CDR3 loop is CASSQGFELLNTEAFF. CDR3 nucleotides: TGCGCCAGCAGCCAAGGGTTCGAGCTCTTGAACACTGAAGCTTTCTTT.

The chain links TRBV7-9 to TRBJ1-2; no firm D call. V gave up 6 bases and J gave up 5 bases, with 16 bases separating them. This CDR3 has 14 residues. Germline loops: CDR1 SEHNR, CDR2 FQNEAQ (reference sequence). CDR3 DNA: TGTGCCAGCAGTTTCATCGAGGCGGAGTATGGCTACACCTTC. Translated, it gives CASSFIEAEYGYTF.

The CDR3 nucleotides read TGTGCCAGCAGCCTCCTCCGGGACACCTCCTACGAGCAGTACTTC. It encodes CASSLLRDTSYEQYF. The chain couples TRBV28 to TRBJ2-7, with a weak D call TRBD1 (6 bases). This CDR3 region has 15 residues. V lost 6 bases and J 0 bases, leaving 15 bases between the germline ends. The V gene's germline CDR1 is MDHEN and CDR2 SYDVKM.

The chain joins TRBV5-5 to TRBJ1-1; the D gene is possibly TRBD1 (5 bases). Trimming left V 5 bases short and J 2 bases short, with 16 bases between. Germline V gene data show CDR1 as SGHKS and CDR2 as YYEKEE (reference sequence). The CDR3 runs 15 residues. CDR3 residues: CASSAYITGNTEAFF. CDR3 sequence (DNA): TGTGCCAGCAGTGCTTACATCACAGGAAACACTGAAGCTTTCTTT.

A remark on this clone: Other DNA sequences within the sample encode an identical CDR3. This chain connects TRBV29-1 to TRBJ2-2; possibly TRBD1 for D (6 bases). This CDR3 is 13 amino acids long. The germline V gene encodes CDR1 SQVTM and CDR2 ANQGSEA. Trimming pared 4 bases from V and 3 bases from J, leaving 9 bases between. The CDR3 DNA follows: TGCAGCGTTGTAGGGGGTGACACCGGGGAGCTGTTTTTT. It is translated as CSVVGGDTGELFF.

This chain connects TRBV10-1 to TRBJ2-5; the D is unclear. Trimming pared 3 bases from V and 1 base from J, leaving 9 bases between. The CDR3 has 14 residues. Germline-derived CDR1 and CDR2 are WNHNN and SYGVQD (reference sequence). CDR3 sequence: CASSDFDSQETQYF. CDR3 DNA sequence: TGCGCCAGCAGTGATTTTGACTCCCAAGAGACCCAGTACTTC.

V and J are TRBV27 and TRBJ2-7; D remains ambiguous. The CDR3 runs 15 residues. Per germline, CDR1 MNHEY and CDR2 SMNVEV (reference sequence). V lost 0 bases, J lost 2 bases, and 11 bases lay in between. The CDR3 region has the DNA TGTGCCAGCAGTTTATCGTCCGCGTCAGCCTACGAGCAGTACTTC. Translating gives CASSLSSASAYEQYF.

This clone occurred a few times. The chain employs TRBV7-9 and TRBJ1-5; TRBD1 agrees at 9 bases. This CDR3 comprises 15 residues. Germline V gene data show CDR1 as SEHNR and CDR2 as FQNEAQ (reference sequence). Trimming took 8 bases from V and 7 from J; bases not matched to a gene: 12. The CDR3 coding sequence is TGTGCCAGCCAGGAGACCGGGACAGGGATCCAGCCCCAGCATTTT. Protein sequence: CASQETGTGIQPQHF.

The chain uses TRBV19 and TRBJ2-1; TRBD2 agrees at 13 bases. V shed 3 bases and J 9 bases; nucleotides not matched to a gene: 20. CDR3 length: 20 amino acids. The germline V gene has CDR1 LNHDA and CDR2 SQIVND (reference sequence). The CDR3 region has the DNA TGTGCCAGTAGTATTGGGACAGGCAAACTAGCGGGAGGGCCTTTAGGTGAGCAGTTCTTC. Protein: CASSIGTGKLAGGPLGEQFF. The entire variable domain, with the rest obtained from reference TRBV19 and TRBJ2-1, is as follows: DGGITQSPKYLFRKEGQNVTLSCEQNLNHDAMYWYRQDPGQGLRLIYYSQIVNDFQKGDIAEGYSVSREKKESFPLTVTSAQKNPTAFYLCASSIGTGKLAGGPLGEQFFGPGTRLTVL.

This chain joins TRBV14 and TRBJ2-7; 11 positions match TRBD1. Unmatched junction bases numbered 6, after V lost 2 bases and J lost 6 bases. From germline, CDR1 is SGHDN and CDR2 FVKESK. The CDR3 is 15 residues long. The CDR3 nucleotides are TGTGCCAGCAGCCAAATGCGGACAGGGGGCGCCGAGCAGTACTTC. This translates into CASSQMRTGGAEQYF.

The CDR3 coding sequence is TGTGCCAGCAGCTTAATGACCGGCACCGGGGAGCTGTTTTTT. Translated, it gives CASSLMTGTGELFF. This chain links TRBV7-3 with TRBJ2-2; D is undetermined. The CDR3 consists of 14 residues. Germline V lookup: CDR1 SGHTA, CDR2 FQGTGA. V was trimmed by 1 base and J by 4 bases, leaving 7 bases between them.

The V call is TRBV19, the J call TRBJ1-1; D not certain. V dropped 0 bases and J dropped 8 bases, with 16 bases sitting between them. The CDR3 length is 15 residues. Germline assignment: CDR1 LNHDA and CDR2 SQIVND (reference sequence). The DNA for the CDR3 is TGTGCCAGTAGTATAGAGCTTATTAGAGGGTCCGAAGCTTTCTTT. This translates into CASSIELIRGSEAFF.

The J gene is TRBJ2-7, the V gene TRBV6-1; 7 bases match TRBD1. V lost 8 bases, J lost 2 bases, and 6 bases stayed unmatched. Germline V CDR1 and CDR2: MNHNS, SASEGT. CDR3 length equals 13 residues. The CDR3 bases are TGTGCCAGCGAAGGACAGGAAACCTACGAGCAGTACTTC. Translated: CASEGQETYEQYF.